These T cell receptor beta chains were read from a single sample in a study of Graves' ophthalmopathy and Graves' hyperthyroidism. TCRdb recomputed calls from the multiplex PCR reads with MiXCR, one row per CDR3 protein. The table shows approximately 1.2 million distinct CDR3 sequences, with 35% to 40% occurring only once. Material for sequencing was peripheral blood or thyroid tissue (not recorded which). The receptors come from an adult man with Graves' hyperthyroidism. Both conserved end residues are part of each CDR3. A D gene is named only where the DNA matches it firmly. A clone size is listed for some rows: how often the clone was seen (once, few, many), or a class if it is expanded.

V gene: TRBV25-1; D gene: TRBD1; clone size: NA; J gene: TRBJ1-3; CDR3 DNA: TGTGCCAGCAGTTCGACAGGGTTTGGAAACACCATATATTTT; CDR3 protein: CASSSTGFGNTIYF
V gene: TRBV29-1; D gene: TRBD1; clone size: NA; J gene: TRBJ2-6; CDR3 DNA: TGCAGCGTAGTGGGGACAGGCAGTCCCGGGGCCAACGTCCTGACTTTC; CDR3 protein: CSVVGTGSPGANVLTF
V gene: TRBV20-1; D gene: TRBD1; clone size: NA; J gene: TRBJ1-2; CDR3 DNA: TGCAGTGCTAGAAAGACAGGGGGCCAACGTAGGGATGGCTACACCTTC; CDR3 protein: CSARKTGGQRRDGYTF
V gene: TRBV6-6; D gene: TRBD1; clone size: NA; J gene: TRBJ2-7; CDR3 DNA: TGTGCCAGCAGTTACCCTGGGACAGGGGGCTACGAGCAGTACTTC; CDR3 protein: CASSYPGTGGYEQYF
V gene: TRBV7-2; D gene: TRBD2; clone size: many; J gene: TRBJ2-7; CDR3 DNA: TGTGCCAGCAGCTTAGATCAGCGGGAGGGTAGCGAGCAGTACTTC; CDR3 protein: CASSLDQREGSEQYF
V gene: TRBV12-3/TRBV12-4; D gene: TRBD1; clone size: NA; J gene: TRBJ1-2; CDR3 DNA: TGTGCCAGCAGTATCGACAGGGCCGGCTATGGCTACACCTTC; CDR3 protein: CASSIDRAGYGYTF
V gene: TRBV9; D gene: TRBD2; clone size: NA; J gene: TRBJ2-7; CDR3 DNA: TGCGCCAGCAGCTTCCGGTCGGGGGGGCTTGCCGAGCAGTACTTC; CDR3 protein: CASSFRSGGLAEQYF
V gene: TRBV7-2; D gene: NA; clone size: many; J gene: TRBJ2-5; CDR3 DNA: TGTGCCAGCAGCTCTACCAACCAAGAGACCCAGTACTTC; CDR3 protein: CASSSTNQETQYF
V gene: TRBV7-2; D gene: NA; clone size: NA; J gene: TRBJ2-2; CDR3 DNA: TGTGCCAGCAGCCCCCTGTTAAGCCTCACCGGGGAGCTGTTTTTT; CDR3 protein: CASSPLLSLTGELFF
V gene: TRBV5-3; D gene: NA; clone size: few; J gene: TRBJ2-5; CDR3 DNA: TGTGCCAGAGAGACCCAGTACTTC; CDR3 protein: CARETQYF
V gene: TRBV20-1; D gene: NA; clone size: few; J gene: TRBJ1-4; CDR3 DNA: TGCAGTGCTAAACCGGCAGGGGCTTACGAAAAACTGTTTTTT; CDR3 protein: CSAKPAGAYEKLFF
V gene: TRBV6-5; D gene: NA; clone size: NA; J gene: TRBJ1-5; CDR3 DNA: TGTGCCAGCAGTCCCCAATGGTCCCGCAATCAGCCCCAGCATTTT; CDR3 protein: CASSPQWSRNQPQHF
V gene: TRBV20-1; D gene: NA; clone size: many; J gene: TRBJ2-7; CDR3 DNA: TGCAGTGCTAGACCGGGACACCGGCAAAAGCAGTACTTC; CDR3 protein: CSARPGHRQKQYF
V gene: TRBV10-2; D gene: NA; clone size: NA; J gene: TRBJ1-2; CDR3 DNA: TGCGCCAGCAGTGAGATTCGGGGAGGGCGGGACTATGGCTACACCTTC; CDR3 protein: CASSEIRGGRDYGYTF
V gene: TRBV19; D gene: NA; clone size: NA; J gene: TRBJ1-1; CDR3 DNA: TGTGCCAGTAGTATTGAGGGGGGGGAAGCTTTCTTT; CDR3 protein: CASSIEGGEAFF
V gene: TRBV7-9; D gene: NA; clone size: NA; J gene: TRBJ1-1; CDR3 DNA: TGTGCCAGCAGCCAAGTCGGGACACCTGACACTGAAGCTTTCTTT; CDR3 protein: CASSQVGTPDTEAFF